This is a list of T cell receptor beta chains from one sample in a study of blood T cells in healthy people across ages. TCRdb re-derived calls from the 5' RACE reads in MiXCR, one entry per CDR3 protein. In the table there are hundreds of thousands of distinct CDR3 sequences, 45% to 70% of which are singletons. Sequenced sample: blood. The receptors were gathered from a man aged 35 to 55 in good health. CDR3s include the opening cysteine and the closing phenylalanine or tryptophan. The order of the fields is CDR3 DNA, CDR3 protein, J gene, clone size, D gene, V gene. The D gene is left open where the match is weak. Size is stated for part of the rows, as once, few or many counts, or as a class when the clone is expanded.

CDR3nt: TGCGCCAGCAGCTTCGGGGCACAGAAAGAGACCCAGTACTTC; CDR3aa: CASSFGAQKETQYF; j_gene: TRBJ2-5; abundance: NA; d_gene: NA; v_gene: TRBV5-1
CDR3nt: TGTGCCACTGCGATTCTCGGCACAGATACGCAGTATTTT; CDR3aa: CATAILGTDTQYF; j_gene: TRBJ2-3; abundance: NA; d_gene: NA; v_gene: TRBV15
CDR3nt: TGCAGTGCTCGAGACAGTTCCTACGAGCAGTACTTC; CDR3aa: CSARDSSYEQYF; j_gene: TRBJ2-7; abundance: few; d_gene: NA; v_gene: TRBV20-1
CDR3nt: TGTGCCAGCAGCTTAGATGTCCACCCGACAGATACGCAGTATTTT; CDR3aa: CASSLDVHPTDTQYF; j_gene: TRBJ2-3; abundance: NA; d_gene: NA; v_gene: TRBV7-2
CDR3nt: TGTGCCAGCAGCCCCCGACAGGGTTTGGGTTATGGCTACACCTTC; CDR3aa: CASSPRQGLGYGYTF; j_gene: TRBJ1-2; abundance: NA; d_gene: TRBD1; v_gene: TRBV14
CDR3nt: TGTGCCAGCAGCGATAAGGGTCGGGAGTTTCTCTACAATGAGCAGTTCTTC; CDR3aa: CASSDKGREFLYNEQFF; j_gene: TRBJ2-1; abundance: NA; d_gene: NA; v_gene: TRBV13
CDR3nt: TGTGCCAGCAGTTTACGCGGCGGCCCTACCTACGAGCAGTACTTC; CDR3aa: CASSLRGGPTYEQYF; j_gene: TRBJ2-7; abundance: NA; d_gene: NA; v_gene: TRBV27
CDR3nt: TGCAGCGGTTCCGGGACTAGCGGAACGACACGCTACAATGAGCAGTTCTTC; CDR3aa: CSGSGTSGTTRYNEQFF; j_gene: TRBJ2-1; abundance: NA; d_gene: TRBD2; v_gene: TRBV29-1
CDR3nt: TGCAGTGCTAGTTCTGGGGAAAGAAGCACAGATGCGCAGTATTTT; CDR3aa: CSASSGERSTDAQYF; j_gene: TRBJ2-3; abundance: NA; d_gene: NA; v_gene: TRBV20-1
CDR3nt: TGTGCCAGCAGTGACGCAGGGACCTACGAGCAGTACTTC; CDR3aa: CASSDAGTYEQYF; j_gene: TRBJ2-7; abundance: NA; d_gene: NA; v_gene: TRBV2
CDR3nt: TGCGCCAGCAGTGAGTCCCCTAGGGCTAGCGGCCAAGAGACCCAGTACTTC; CDR3aa: CASSESPRASGQETQYF; j_gene: TRBJ2-5; abundance: NA; d_gene: TRBD2; v_gene: TRBV10-2
CDR3nt: TGCGCCAGCAGCCAAGTCTACAGGAGCTCCTACGAGCAGTACTTC; CDR3aa: CASSQVYRSSYEQYF; j_gene: TRBJ2-7; abundance: NA; d_gene: NA; v_gene: TRBV4-1
CDR3nt: TGTGCCAGCAGCTCACCTGGGGTAGCGGGGAGCGAGCAGTACTTC; CDR3aa: CASSSPGVAGSEQYF; j_gene: TRBJ2-7; abundance: NA; d_gene: TRBD2; v_gene: TRBV7-2
CDR3nt: TGTGCCACCAGTGTCGGGACAGCCATAAATGAGCAGTTCTTC; CDR3aa: CATSVGTAINEQFF; j_gene: TRBJ2-1; abundance: NA; d_gene: TRBD1; v_gene: TRBV24-1
CDR3nt: TGTGCCAGCAGCAAATTGGTGGACCTCCACGGCTACGAGCAGTACTTC; CDR3aa: CASSKLVDLHGYEQYF; j_gene: TRBJ2-7; abundance: NA; d_gene: NA; v_gene: TRBV21-1
CDR3nt: TGTGCCAGCAGTTTATCAAGGGAGATCTCCTACGAGCAGTACTTC; CDR3aa: CASSLSREISYEQYF; j_gene: TRBJ2-7; abundance: NA; d_gene: NA; v_gene: TRBV28
CDR3nt: TGTGCCAGCAGCAATCTAGCGGGAGGGCCCGAGCAGTACTTC; CDR3aa: CASSNLAGGPEQYF; j_gene: TRBJ2-7; abundance: few; d_gene: TRBD2; v_gene: TRBV11-2
CDR3nt: TGCAGTGCTGGGAATAGTGAGACCCAGTACTTC; CDR3aa: CSAGNSETQYF; j_gene: TRBJ2-5; abundance: NA; d_gene: NA; v_gene: TRBV20-1
CDR3nt: TGTGCCAGCAGTTTAACTAGCGGATGGGATGAGCAGTACTTC; CDR3aa: CASSLTSGWDEQYF; j_gene: TRBJ2-5; abundance: NA; d_gene: TRBD2; v_gene: TRBV12-3/TRBV12-4